The 9 T cell receptor beta chains below all came from one sample that was sequenced in a study of T cells in Graves' hyperthyroidism and ophthalmopathy. Authors of the study amplified TCR beta CDR3 regions from RNA transcripts. Using the HTBI primer set, a first-round RT-PCR was run on the TCR CDR3. A single record per CDR3 protein comes from TCRdb applying MiXCR to the multiplex PCR reads. The sample records a few hundred thousand distinct CDR3 sequences, roughly 50% being singletons. The sequencing input was peripheral blood or thyroid tissue (not recorded which). These TCRs come from a woman under 30 with Graves' hyperthyroidism.

This chain connects TRBV10-2 to TRBJ2-7; perhaps TRBD2 as D (11 bases). The CDR3 runs 17 residues. Deletions cut 8 bases from V and 3 bases from J, with 26 bases between. The germline V gene encodes CDR1 WSHSY and CDR2 SAAADI. The CDR3 DNA reads TGCGCCAGCGTGCGACTAGCGGGACAGGGGAGAAGCTACGAGCAGTACTTC. Translating it yields CASVRLAGQGRSYEQYF.

About this clonotype itself: Possible read error: a much larger clone is one base away. This chain links TRBV2 with TRBJ1-2; D possibly corresponds to TRBD1 (5 bases). V gave up 8 bases and J gave up 8 bases, with 12 bases separating them. The CDR3 is made up of 11 amino acids. The germline gives CDR1 SNHLY, CDR2 FYNNEI. DNA of the CDR3: TGTGCCAGCGGAACAGGATCCGGCTACACCTTC. It translates to CASGTGSGYTF.

This clonotype appeared a few times. CDR3 sequence: CASSLVARGWKRAYEQYF. The CDR3 bases are TGTGCCAGCAGCTTAGTAGCCAGGGGGTGGAAGCGGGCCTACGAGCAGTACTTC. This chain joins TRBV7-9 and TRBJ2-7; TRBD1 might be the D (7 bases). The CDR3 runs to 18 residues. In germline, CDR1 is SEHNR, CDR2 FQNEAQ (reference sequence). V shed 1 base and J shed 2 bases, with 21 bases lying between them.

This clonotype has more than one count but fewer than ten. At one end, the junction sequence differs from germline, possibly due to a read error. The V call is TRBV24-1, the J call TRBJ2-5; possibly TRBD2 for D (6 bases). Per germline, CDR1 KGHDR and CDR2 SFDVKD. CDR3 size: 15 residues. In DNA form, the CDR3 reads TGTGCCACCAGTGACGCCGGGCGGGATCAAGGGACCCAGTACTTC. Translated: CATSDAGRDQGTQYF.

This clonotype was picked up many times. This chain links TRBV29-1 with TRBJ2-2, with a weak D call TRBD2 (5 bases). CDR1 and CDR2 from the germline V gene are SQVTM and ANQGSEA. V lost 7 bases, J lost 1 base, and 13 bases lay in between. CDR3 size: 14 residues. The CDR3 coding sequence is TGCAGCGGAGCGGCGACGGAGAACACCGGGGAGCTGTTTTTT. Residues: CSGAATENTGELFF.

There are a few counts of this clonotype. This chain connects TRBV12-3 or TRBV12-4 to TRBJ2-7; TRBD2 agrees at 10 bases. This CDR3 is built from 14 residues. With V trimmed by 7 bases and J by 7 bases, 10 bases remained unmatched. CDR3 sequence reads: CASTRIAGGKEQYF. CDR3 nucleotides: TGTGCCAGCACCAGGATAGCGGGAGGTAAAGAGCAGTACTTC.

About this clonotype: One end of the junction does not line up with germline, which may come from a read error. The V and J genes are TRBV7-9 and TRBJ1-6, with 7 bases that match TRBD1. Germline V gene data show CDR1 as SEHNR and CDR2 as FQNEAQ (reference sequence). This CDR3 is built from 16 residues. The CDR3 nucleotides read TGCGCCAGCAGCCAAGCCCCCGGGACAGCAAATTCACCCCTCCACTTT. This encodes CASSQAPGTANSPLHF.

The chain links TRBV7-9 to TRBJ2-1; D gene uncertain. Germline-derived CDR1 and CDR2 are SEHNR and FQNEAQ (reference sequence). Trimming took 4 bases from V and 7 from J, leaving 8 bases between them. The CDR3 is made up of 12 amino acids. The CDR3 DNA is TGTGCCAGCAGCTCGACGAGGAATGAGCAGTTCTTC. Translating it yields CASSSTRNEQFF.

This chain joins TRBV10-3 and TRBJ2-5, with 7 bases that match TRBD2. Germline-derived CDR1 and CDR2 are ENHRY and SYGVKD. This CDR3 region has 11 residues. V shed 10 bases and J 4 bases; nucleotides not matched to a gene: 3. CDR3 DNA: TGTGCCACTTTAGCGGGAGAGACCCAGTACTTC. Protein: CATLAGETQYF.